Each of the 17 T cell receptor beta chains below was sequenced from the same sample in a study of blood T cell repertoires in COVID-19. Generated by immunoSEQ multiplex PCR, the TCRdb table keeps only in-frame clones and is missing some. Of fewer than 150,000 clones listed, approximately 84% are singletons. Sequenced input: peripheral blood. The receptors shown here come from a middle-aged man with acute or convalescent COVID-19.

Only one count was recorded for this clone. This chain links TRBV2 with TRBJ2-7; 12 positions match TRBD2. The V segment lost 5 bases and the J segment 1 base; nucleotides outside the gene matches: 3. Germline V gene lookup returns CDR1 SNHLY and CDR2 FYNNEI. The length of the CDR3 is 15 residues. CDR3 in DNA: TGTGCCAGCAGTCCTACTAGCGGGGGGTCCTACGAGCAGTACTTC. Translation: CASSPTSGGSYEQYF.

CDR3 DNA: TGTGCCTGGAGCTTCAGCACAGATACGCAGTATTTT. Protein: CAWSFSTDTQYF. The chain uses TRBV30 and TRBJ2-3; D not resolved. Germline assignment: CDR1 GTSNPN and CDR2 SVGIG (reference sequence). This CDR3 spans 12 amino acids. Between the trimmed V and J ends, which lost 3 bases and 0 bases, there was a span of 4 bases.

This chain joins TRBV2 and TRBJ2-5; D possibly corresponds to TRBD1 (5 bases). The CDR3 contains 13 residues. Trimming cost V 4 bases and J 4 bases, with 10 bases left between them. Germline lookup yields CDR1 SNHLY and CDR2 FYNNEI. CDR3 loop: CASSAQQAETQYF. The DNA for the CDR3 is TGTGCCAGCAGTGCTCAACAGGCAGAGACCCAGTACTTC.

This clone was seen only once. The chain has TRBV27 and TRBJ2-6, with 9 positions matching TRBD1. The V segment lost 5 bases and the J segment 2 bases; nucleotides outside the gene matches: 4. The CDR3 spans 16 residues. CDR1 is MNHEY and CDR2 is SMNVEV in the germline V gene (reference sequence). In DNA form, the CDR3 reads TGTGCCAGCAGTGACAGGGGGGGGGCTGGGGCCAACGTCCTGACTTTC. This codes for CASSDRGGAGANVLTF.

This clone was found a few times. The chain is built from TRBV7-8 and TRBJ1-2, with 10 bases fitting TRBD1. In germline, CDR1 is SGHVS, CDR2 FQNEAQ. V shed 4 bases, J shed 13 bases, and the junction held 9 bases outside the gene matches. The CDR3 totals 13 residues. CDR3 amino acids: CASSSLDRGSLTF. The CDR3 DNA follows: TGTGCCAGCAGCTCCCTGGACAGGGGGTCTCTCACCTTC.

This chain connects TRBV5-1 to TRBJ2-7; 12 nucleotides match TRBD2. The CDR3 length is 16 residues. Germline CDR1 is SGHRS and CDR2 is YFSETQ. The ends lost 3 bases at V and 2 bases at J; junction bases unmatched: 6. Here the CDR3 reads CASSWGTSGGTYEQYF. The CDR3 DNA is TGCGCCAGCAGCTGGGGCACTAGCGGGGGGACCTACGAGCAGTACTTC.

V gene TRBV24-1 combines with J gene TRBJ2-7, with TRBD1 matching over 7 bases. After removal of 3 bases from V and 0 bases from J, the junction contained 4 bases not matched to a gene. Germline V gives CDR1 KGHDR, CDR2 SFDVKD. CDR3 length: 15 residues. DNA of the CDR3: TGTGCCACCAGTGATCCTCGACAGGGCTCCTACGAGCAGTACTTC. Translated: CATSDPRQGSYEQYF.

The rearrangement links TRBV24-1 to TRBJ1-2, with a weak D call TRBD1 (6 bases). Per germline, CDR1 KGHDR and CDR2 SFDVKD. The CDR3 extends over 13 amino acids. Between the trimmed V and J ends, which lost 6 bases and 2 bases, there was a span of 9 bases. CDR3 nucleotide sequence: TGTGCCACCAGTTGGACAGAGAACTATGGCTACACCTTC. Its protein is CATSWTENYGYTF.

The sample holds a few counts of this clone. Other DNA variants within this sample encode the same CDR3. The chain is built from TRBV10-3 and TRBJ2-7; D is ambiguous. Germline values: CDR1 ENHRY, CDR2 SYGVKD. V dropped 2 bases and J dropped 0 bases, with 5 bases sitting between them. This CDR3 has 13 amino acids. The CDR3 protein is CAISEPGSYEQYF. Here the CDR3 DNA reads TGTGCCATCAGTGAGCCGGGCTCCTACGAGCAGTACTTC.

For the CDR3, the DNA is TGTGCCAGCACCCGAGGACAGGGTAACAATCAGCCCCAGCATTTT. It codes for CASTRGQGNNQPQHF. This rearrangement joins TRBV16 to TRBJ1-5; 8 bases match TRBD1. The CDR3 consists of 15 residues. V gave up 7 bases and J gave up 3 bases; unmatched junction bases: 8. In germline, CDR1 is KGHSY, CDR2 FQNENV.

The chain employs TRBV7-9 and TRBJ2-3; 8 positions match TRBD2. This CDR3 contains 16 residues. V shed 5 bases and J 0 bases; nucleotides not matched to a gene: 7. Germline V gene lookup returns CDR1 SEHNR and CDR2 FQNEAQ (reference sequence). CDR3 sequence reads: CASSGRGGTSTDTQYF. DNA for the CDR3: TGTGCCAGCAGCGGTCGGGGGGGGACAAGCACAGATACGCAGTATTTT.

On this clone: The same CDR3 can be traced to other DNA sequences in this sample. The J gene is TRBJ1-2, the V gene TRBV12-3 or TRBV12-4; D remains unclear. V lost 1 base to trimming and J lost 1 base, with 4 bases between them. The CDR3 runs to 13 residues. CDR3 nucleotide sequence: TGTGCCAGCAGTTTAGGCAGTAACTATGGCTACACCTTC. This translates into CASSLGSNYGYTF.

This chain joins TRBV19 and TRBJ1-5; D remains ambiguous. Germline assignment: CDR1 LNHDA and CDR2 SQIVND (reference sequence). The CDR3 is made up of 19 amino acids. The V end lost 9 bases, the J end lost 6 bases, and 33 bases lay between the germline ends. The CDR3 region is CASQNSGPTTDQRGQPQHF. CDR3 DNA: TGTGCCAGCCAGAACTCTGGTCCCACTACAGATCAACGGGGTCAGCCCCAGCATTTT.

The rearrangement links TRBV30 to TRBJ1-2, with 10 bases matching TRBD1. This CDR3 contains 13 residues. Germline V CDR1 and CDR2: GTSNPN, SVGIG (reference sequence). Trimming cost V 3 bases and J 4 bases; bases outside gene matches: 2. The CDR3 nucleotides are TGTGCCTGGAGCGGACAGGGGGTCTATGGCTACACCTTC. It is translated as CAWSGQGVYGYTF.

For this clone: Germline is not matched at one junction end, which may reflect a read error. The chain couples TRBV18 to TRBJ1-6; D is ambiguous. Germline lookup yields CDR1 KGHSH and CDR2 LQKENI. There are 18 residues in the CDR3. The DNA for the CDR3 is TGTGCCAGCTCCCCACTCGCCCCGGGGAGCTCCTATAATTCACCCCTCCACTTT. It codes for CASSPLAPGSSYNSPLHF.

This clone turned up a few times. The CDR3, as DNA: TGTGCCAGCAGTTACCGACAGGGGAATCAGCCCCAGCATTTT. Residues: CASSYRQGNQPQHF. The chain carries TRBV6-2 or TRBV6-3 and TRBJ1-5, with TRBD1 matching 8 bases. Germline V CDR1 and CDR2: MNHEY, SVGEGT. The CDR3 spans 14 residues. The trim removed 2 bases at V and 4 bases at J, leaving 1 base unmatched.

The chain recombines TRBV4-2 with TRBJ2-2, with a possible D match to TRBD2 (6 bases). This CDR3 comprises 15 residues. Germline lookup yields CDR1 LGHNA and CDR2 YNFKEQ. V was clipped by 4 bases and J by 4 bases, with 13 bases between them. CDR3 coding DNA: TGTGCCAGCAGCCCCCTTGGAGGGCTCACCGGGGAGCTGTTTTTT. It specifies CASSPLGGLTGELFF.